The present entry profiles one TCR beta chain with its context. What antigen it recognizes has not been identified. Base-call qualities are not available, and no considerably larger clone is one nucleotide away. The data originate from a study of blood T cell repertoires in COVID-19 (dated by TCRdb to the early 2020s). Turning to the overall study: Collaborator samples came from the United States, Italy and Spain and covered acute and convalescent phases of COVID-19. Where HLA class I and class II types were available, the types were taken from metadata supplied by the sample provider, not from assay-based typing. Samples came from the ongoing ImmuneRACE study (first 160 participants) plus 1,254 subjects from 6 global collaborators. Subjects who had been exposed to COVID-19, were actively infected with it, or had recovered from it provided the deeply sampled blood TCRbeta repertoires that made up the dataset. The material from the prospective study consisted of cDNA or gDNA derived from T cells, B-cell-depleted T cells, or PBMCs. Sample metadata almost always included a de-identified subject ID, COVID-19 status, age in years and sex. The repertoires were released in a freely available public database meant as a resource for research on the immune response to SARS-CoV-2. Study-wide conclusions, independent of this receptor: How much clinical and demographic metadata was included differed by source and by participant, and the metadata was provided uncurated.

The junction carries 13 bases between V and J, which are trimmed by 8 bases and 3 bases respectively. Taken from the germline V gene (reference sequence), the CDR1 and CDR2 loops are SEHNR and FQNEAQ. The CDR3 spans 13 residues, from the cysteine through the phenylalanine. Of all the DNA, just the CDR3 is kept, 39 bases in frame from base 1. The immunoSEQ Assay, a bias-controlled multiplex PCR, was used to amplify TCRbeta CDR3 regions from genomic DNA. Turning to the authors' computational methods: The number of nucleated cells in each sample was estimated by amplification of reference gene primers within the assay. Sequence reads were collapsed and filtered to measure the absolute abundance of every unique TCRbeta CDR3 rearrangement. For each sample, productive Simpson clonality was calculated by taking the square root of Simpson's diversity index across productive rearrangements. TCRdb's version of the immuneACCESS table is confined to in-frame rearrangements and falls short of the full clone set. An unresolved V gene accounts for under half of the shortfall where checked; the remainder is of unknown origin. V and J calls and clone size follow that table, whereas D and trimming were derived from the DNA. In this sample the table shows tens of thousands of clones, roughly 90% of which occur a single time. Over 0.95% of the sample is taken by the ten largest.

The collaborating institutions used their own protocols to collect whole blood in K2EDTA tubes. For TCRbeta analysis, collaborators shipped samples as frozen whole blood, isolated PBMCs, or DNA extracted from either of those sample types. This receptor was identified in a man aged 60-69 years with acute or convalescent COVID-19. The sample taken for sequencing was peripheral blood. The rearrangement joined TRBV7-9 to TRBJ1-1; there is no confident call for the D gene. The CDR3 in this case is CASFVGIDTEAFF. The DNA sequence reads TGTGCCAGCTTCGTCGGGATCGACACTGAAGCTTTCTTT.